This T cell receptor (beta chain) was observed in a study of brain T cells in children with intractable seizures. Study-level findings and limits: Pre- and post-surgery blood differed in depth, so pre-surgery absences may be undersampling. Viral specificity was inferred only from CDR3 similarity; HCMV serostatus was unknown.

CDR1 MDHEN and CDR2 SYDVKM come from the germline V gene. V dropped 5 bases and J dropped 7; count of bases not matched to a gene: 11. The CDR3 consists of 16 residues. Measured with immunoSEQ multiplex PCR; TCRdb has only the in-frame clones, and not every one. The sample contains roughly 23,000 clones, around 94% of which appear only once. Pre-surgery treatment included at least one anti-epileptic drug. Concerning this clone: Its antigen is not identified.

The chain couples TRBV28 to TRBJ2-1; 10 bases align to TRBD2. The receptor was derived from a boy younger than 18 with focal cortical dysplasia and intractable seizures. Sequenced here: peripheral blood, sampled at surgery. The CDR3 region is CASSPPPAGGRNEQFF. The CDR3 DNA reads TGTGCCAGCAGTCCGCCCCCAGCGGGGGGGCGAAATGAGCAGTTCTTC.